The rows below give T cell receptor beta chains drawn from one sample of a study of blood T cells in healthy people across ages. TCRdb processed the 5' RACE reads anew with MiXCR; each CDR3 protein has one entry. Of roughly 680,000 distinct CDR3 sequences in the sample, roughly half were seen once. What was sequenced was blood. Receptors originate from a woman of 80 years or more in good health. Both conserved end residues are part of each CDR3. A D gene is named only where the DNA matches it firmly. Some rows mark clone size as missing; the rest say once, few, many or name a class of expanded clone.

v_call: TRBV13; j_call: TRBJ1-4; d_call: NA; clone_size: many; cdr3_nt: TGTGCCAGCAGCTTAGCGTTACACCAAGAAAAACTGTTTTTT; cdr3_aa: CASSLALHQEKLFF
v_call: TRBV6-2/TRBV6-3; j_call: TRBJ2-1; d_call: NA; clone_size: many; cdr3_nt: TGTGCCAGCAGTTACGAGGGGAGGTCCTACAATGAGCAGTTCTTC; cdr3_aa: CASSYEGRSYNEQFF
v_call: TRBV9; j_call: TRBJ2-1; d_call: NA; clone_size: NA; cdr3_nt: TGTGCCAGCAGCGTAGAGCCACATTACAATGAGCAGTTCTTC; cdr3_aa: CASSVEPHYNEQFF
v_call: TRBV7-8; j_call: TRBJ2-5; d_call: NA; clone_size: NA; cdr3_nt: TGTGCCAGCAGCTTACTTCAGGAACTGGAGACCCAGTACTTC; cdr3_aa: CASSLLQELETQYF
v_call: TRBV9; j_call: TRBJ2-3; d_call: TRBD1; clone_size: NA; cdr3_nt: TGTGCCAGCAGCGTCTCCTCCGGGACAGGGGTCACAGATACGCAGTATTTT; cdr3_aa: CASSVSSGTGVTDTQYF
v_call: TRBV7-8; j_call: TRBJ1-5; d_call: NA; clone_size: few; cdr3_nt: TGTGCCAGCAGCTTAGGATCCGTCTATAGCAATCAGCCCCAGCATTTT; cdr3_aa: CASSLGSVYSNQPQHF
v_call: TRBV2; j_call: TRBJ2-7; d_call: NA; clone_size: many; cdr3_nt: TGCGCCAGCAGCGGAAGTTACGAGCAGTACTTC; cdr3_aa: CASSGSYEQYF
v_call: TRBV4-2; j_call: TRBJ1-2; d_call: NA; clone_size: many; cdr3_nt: TGTGCCAGCAGCCAAACATCCCTTAGTCATGGCTACACCTTC; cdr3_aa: CASSQTSLSHGYTF
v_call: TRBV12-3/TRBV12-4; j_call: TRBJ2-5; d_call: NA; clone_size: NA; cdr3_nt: TGTGCCAACAGCGACAGCTACAATGAGCAGTACTTC; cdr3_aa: CANSDSYNEQYF
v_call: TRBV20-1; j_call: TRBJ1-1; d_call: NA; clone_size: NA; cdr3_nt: TGCAGTGCTAGAGTTGAGGGGCCAGGGCGGAAAACTGAAGCTTTCTTT; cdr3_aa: CSARVEGPGRKTEAFF
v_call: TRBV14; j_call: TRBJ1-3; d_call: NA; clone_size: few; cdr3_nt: TGTGCCAGCAGCTGGACGGGTGGAAACACCATATATTTT; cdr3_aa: CASSWTGGNTIYF
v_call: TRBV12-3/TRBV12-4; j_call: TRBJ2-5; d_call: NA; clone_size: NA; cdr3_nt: TGCACCAGCAGTCGGCATAACCTAGGGGGGACCACAGAGACCCAGTACTTC; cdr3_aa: CTSSRHNLGGTTETQYF
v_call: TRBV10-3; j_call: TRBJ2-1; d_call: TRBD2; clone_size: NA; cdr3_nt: TGTGCCATCAGTGGGGGTAGCGGGAGGGCCGCTAGTGAGCAGTTCTTC; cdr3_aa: CAISGGSGRAASEQFF
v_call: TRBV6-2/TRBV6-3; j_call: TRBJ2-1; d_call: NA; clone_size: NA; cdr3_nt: TGTGCCAGCTATTTTGCGCCCTCAGGGACCCGTCCTCTCAATGAGCAGTTCTTC; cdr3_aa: CASYFAPSGTRPLNEQFF
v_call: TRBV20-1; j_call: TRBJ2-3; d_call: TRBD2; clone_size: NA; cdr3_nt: TGCAGTGCTAGGAGCGGGGGGGCCACTAGCACAGATACGCAGTATTTT; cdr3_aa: CSARSGGATSTDTQYF
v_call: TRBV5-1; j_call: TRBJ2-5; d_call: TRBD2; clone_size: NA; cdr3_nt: TGCGCCAGCAGCTTGGAACTAGCGGGACCCTACAATGAGCAGTACTTC; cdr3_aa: CASSLELAGPYNEQYF
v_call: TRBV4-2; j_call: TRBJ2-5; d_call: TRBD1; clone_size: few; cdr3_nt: TGTGCCAGCAGCCAAGCGGACATACAGGGGTCCCAAGAGACCCAGTACTTC; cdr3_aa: CASSQADIQGSQETQYF
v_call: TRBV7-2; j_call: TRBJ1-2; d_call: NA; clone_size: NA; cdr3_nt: TGTGCCAGCAGCTTAGAGTACAGCCATGGCTACACCTTC; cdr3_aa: CASSLEYSHGYTF
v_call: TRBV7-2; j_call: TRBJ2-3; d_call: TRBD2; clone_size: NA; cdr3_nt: TGTGCCAGCAGCCGAGTAGCGGGGGGGCGCACAGATACGCAGTATTTT; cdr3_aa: CASSRVAGGRTDTQYF
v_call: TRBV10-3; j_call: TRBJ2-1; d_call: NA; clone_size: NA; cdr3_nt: TGTGCCATCAGTGACCCGTTGGTCAATGAGCAGTTCTTC; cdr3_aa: CAISDPLVNEQFF
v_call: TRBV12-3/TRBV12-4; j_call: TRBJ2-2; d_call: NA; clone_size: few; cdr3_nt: TGTGCCAGCAGTTTAGGGATTTACACCGGGGAGCTGTTTTTT; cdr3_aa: CASSLGIYTGELFF
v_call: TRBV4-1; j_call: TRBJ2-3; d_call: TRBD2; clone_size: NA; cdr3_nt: TGCGCCAGCAGTTCTCCCAATAGCGGGACCACAGATACGCAGTATTTT; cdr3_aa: CASSSPNSGTTDTQYF
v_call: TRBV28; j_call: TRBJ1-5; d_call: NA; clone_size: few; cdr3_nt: TGTGCCAGCATGCAGGGCTTAAGCCAGCCCCAGCATTTT; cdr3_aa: CASMQGLSQPQHF
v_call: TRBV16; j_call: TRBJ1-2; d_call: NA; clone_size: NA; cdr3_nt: TGTGCCAGCAGCCAATCGGGGGTTTCCAGCTATGGCTACACCTTC; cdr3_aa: CASSQSGVSSYGYTF
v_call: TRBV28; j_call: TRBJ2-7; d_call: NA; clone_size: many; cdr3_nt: TGTGCCAGCAGTTTTGTGACAGGCGACGAGCAGTACTTC; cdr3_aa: CASSFVTGDEQYF
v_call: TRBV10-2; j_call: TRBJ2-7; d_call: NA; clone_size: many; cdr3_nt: TGCGCCAGCAAAGACGACGGAACATACCCCTACGAGCAGTACTTC; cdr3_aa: CASKDDGTYPYEQYF
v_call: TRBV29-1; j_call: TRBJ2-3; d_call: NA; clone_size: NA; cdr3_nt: TGCAGCGTTGACCCCGGAGTTGGGGATACGCAGTATTTT; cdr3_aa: CSVDPGVGDTQYF
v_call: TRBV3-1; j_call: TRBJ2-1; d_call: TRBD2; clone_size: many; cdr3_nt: TGTGCCAGCAGCCAAGAGTCCTTAGCGGGAGGGCCCAATGAGCAGTTCTTC; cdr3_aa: CASSQESLAGGPNEQFF
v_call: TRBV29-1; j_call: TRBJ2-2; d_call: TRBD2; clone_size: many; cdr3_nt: TGCAGCGTTGGAGGGAGGGTCGGCACCGGGGAGCTGTTTTTT; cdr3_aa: CSVGGRVGTGELFF
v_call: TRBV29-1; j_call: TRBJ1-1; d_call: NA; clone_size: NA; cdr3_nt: TGCAGCGCCCGGGGGGGCCCTGAAGCTTTCTTT; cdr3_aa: CSARGGPEAFF
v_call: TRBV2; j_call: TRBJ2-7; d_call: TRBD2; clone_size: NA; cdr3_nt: TGTGCCAGCAGTGAAACCGGGACTAGCGGTCTCTCCTACGAGCAGTACTTC; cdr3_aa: CASSETGTSGLSYEQYF
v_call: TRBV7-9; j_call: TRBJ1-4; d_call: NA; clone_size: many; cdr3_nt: TGTGCCAGCAGCTTGGGGGGAATTAATGAAAAACTGTTTTTT; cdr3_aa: CASSLGGINEKLFF
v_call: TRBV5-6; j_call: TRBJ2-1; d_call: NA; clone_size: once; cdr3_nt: TGTGCCAGCAGCTGGGGTCCGGGGACCAAATTCTCCTACAATGAGCAGTTCTTC; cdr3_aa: CASSWGPGTKFSYNEQFF
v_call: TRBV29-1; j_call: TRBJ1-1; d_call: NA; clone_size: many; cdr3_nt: TGCAGCGGGCGGGACACTGAAGCTTTCTTT; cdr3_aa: CSGRDTEAFF
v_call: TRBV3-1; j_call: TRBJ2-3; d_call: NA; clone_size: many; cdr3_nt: TGTGCCAGCAGCCAAGCGGCTCTACCTTTCACAGATACGCAGTATTTT; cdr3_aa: CASSQAALPFTDTQYF
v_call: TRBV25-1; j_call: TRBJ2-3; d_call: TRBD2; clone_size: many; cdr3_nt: TGTGCCAGCAGTGAAGGTCAGCTAGCGGGAACAGATACGCAGTATTTT; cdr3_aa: CASSEGQLAGTDTQYF
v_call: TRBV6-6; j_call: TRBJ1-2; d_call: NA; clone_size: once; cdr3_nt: TGTGCCAGCAGTCCCACAGGGCCAGCTAACTATGGCTACACCTTC; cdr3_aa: CASSPTGPANYGYTF
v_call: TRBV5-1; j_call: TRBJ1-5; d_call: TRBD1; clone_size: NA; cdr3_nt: TGCGCCAGCAGCCCTCAGGGGGGTCAGCCCCAGCATTTT; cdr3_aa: CASSPQGGQPQHF
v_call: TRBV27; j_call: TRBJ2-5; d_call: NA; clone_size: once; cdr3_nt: TGTGCCGGCAGTTTATCTGGCGGGGAATCGGAGACCCAGTACTTC; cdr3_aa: CAGSLSGGESETQYF
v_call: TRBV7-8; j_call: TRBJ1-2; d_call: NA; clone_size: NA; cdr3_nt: TGTGCCAGCAGCTTAGAGCGGGCACGGGGATTGAGTGGCTACACCTTC; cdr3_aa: CASSLERARGLSGYTF
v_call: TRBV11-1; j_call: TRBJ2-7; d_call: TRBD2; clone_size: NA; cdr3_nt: TGTGCCAGCAGCTTAGGGGGGACTAGCGGGAGGATCGGCGAGCAGTACTTC; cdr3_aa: CASSLGGTSGRIGEQYF
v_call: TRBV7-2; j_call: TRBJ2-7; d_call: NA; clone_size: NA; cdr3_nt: TGTGCCAGCAGCTTAGGGACGGTTCTCTACGAGCAGTACTTC; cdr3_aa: CASSLGTVLYEQYF
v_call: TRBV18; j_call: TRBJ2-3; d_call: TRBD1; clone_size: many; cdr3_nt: TGTGCCAGCTCACCTCCGGGACAGGGTGGAGATACGCAGTATTTT; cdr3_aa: CASSPPGQGGDTQYF
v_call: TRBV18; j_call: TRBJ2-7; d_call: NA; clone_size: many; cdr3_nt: TGTGCCAGCAGTCCCCGGGGGATCTACGAGCAGTACTTC; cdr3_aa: CASSPRGIYEQYF
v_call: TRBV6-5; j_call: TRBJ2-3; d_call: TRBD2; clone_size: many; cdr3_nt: TGTGCCAGCAGTTACGCCTCGGCCGCGGGAGTGCAGTATTTT; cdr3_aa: CASSYASAAGVQYF
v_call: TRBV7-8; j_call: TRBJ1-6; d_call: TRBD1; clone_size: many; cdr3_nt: TGTGCCAGCAGCTTAGTTGCCCGACAGGGTAATTCACCCCTCCACTTT; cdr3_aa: CASSLVARQGNSPLHF
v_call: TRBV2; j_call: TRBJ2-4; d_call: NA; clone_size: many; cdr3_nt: TGTGCCAGCAGTGAGGGGTCTGCAGGTTTCGCCATTCAGTACTTC; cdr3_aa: CASSEGSAGFAIQYF
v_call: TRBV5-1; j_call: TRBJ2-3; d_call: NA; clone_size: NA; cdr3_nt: TGCGCCAGCAGCTCTCTGGTGGGGCGCACAGATACGCAGTATTTT; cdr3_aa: CASSSLVGRTDTQYF
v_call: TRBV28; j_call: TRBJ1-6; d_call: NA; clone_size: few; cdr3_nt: TGTGCCAGCAGTCCGCCGTTGGGTAATTCACCCCTCCACTTT; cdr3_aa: CASSPPLGNSPLHF
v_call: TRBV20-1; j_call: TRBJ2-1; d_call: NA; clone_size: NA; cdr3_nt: TGCAGTGCTAGAGAGCCCTATCTCAGTGAGCAGTTCTTC; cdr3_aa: CSAREPYLSEQFF
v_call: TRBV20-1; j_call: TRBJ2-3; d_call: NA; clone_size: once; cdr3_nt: TGCAGTGCTAGAGATGTAGAGAGGTTCACAGATACGCAGTATTTT; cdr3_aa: CSARDVERFTDTQYF
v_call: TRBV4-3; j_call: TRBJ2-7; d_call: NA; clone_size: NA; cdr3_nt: TGCGCCAGCAGCCAGGGGGACGGAGCCTACGAGCAGTACTTC; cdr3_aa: CASSQGDGAYEQYF
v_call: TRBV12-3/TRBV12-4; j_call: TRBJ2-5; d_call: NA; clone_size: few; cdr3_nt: TGTGCCAGCAACGCTGGGGCGCGCCCCTTGTACTTC; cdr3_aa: CASNAGARPLYF
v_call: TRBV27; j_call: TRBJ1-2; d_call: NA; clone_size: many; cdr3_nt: TGTGCCAGCAGTTTCGAAGGGAACTATGGCTACACCTTC; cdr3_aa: CASSFEGNYGYTF
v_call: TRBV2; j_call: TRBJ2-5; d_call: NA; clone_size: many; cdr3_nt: TGTGCCAGCAGGAGGCTAGCGTTAGAGACCCAGTACTTC; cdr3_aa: CASRRLALETQYF
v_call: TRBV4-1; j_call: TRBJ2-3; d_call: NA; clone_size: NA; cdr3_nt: TGCGCCAGCAGCCAAACGGGACTCCCAACAGATACGCAGTATTTT; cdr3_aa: CASSQTGLPTDTQYF
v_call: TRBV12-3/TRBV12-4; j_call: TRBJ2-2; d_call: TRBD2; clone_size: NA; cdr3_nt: TGTGCCAGCCGTTTGAGGGGCGGGAGGGTTACCGGGGAGCTGTTTTTT; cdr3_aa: CASRLRGGRVTGELFF
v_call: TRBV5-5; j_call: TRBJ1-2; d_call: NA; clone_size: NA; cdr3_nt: TGTGCCAGCAGCCCATCCCCAGTTCTGAACTATGGCTACACCTTC; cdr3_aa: CASSPSPVLNYGYTF
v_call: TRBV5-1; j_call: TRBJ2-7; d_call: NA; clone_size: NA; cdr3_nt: TGCGCCAGCAGCTGTGGTGGCTCCTACGAGCAGTACTTC; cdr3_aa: CASSCGGSYEQYF
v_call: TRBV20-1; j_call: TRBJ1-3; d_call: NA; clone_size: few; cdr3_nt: TGCAGTGCTAGGGACGGGACTTCCAGCGGAAACACCATATATTTT; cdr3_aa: CSARDGTSSGNTIYF